This TCR beta chain was found in a study of tumor-infiltrating lymphocytes in primary liver carcinoma. Broader study findings: It was observed that only about 7.5-25% of the top clones appeared in every one of the five tumor regions.

Remarks on this clonotype: Its target is unknown. A much larger clone differs from this one at a single base, so this may be a read error.

Reverse transcription of 500 ng total RNA with a constant-region primer produced TCR beta cDNA. Nested multiplex PCR, run for three rounds with slightly modified ARM-PCR, yielded TCR beta libraries. TRBV1-TRBV30 forward and Cbeta reverse primers drove the first two approximately 10-cycle rounds. TCRdb itself ran the multiplex PCR reads through MiXCR, one entry per CDR3 protein. The table has 95,000 to 100,000 distinct CDR3 sequences, under 70% seen once. CDR1 is LNHDA and CDR2 is SQIVND in the germline V gene (reference sequence). There are 13 residues in the CDR3. For each extraction, RNA and DNA were obtained together from approximately 20-30 mg of unsorted bulk tissue. Surgical resection was the treatment these patients received for primary liver carcinoma. Five distinct regions per tumor were sampled. Whichever tumor sample was examined, it had over 80% viable tumor cells.

This receptor was taken from an older woman with primary liver carcinoma and hepatitis B virus infection. The chain employs TRBV19 and TRBJ1-5; D is unresolved. The sequenced sample consisted of liver tumor tissue from sampling region 2. Specified subset: tumor region T2, inferior pole. CDR3 nucleotide sequence: TGTGTCAGTAAGTTGACTCTCAATCAGCCCCAGCATTTT. Its protein product is CVSKLTLNQPQHF.